This T cell receptor (beta chain) was recorded in a study of cytomegalovirus exposure and HLA in healthy donors. Overall study: Approximately 180 million T cells yielded 120 million or so unique TCR beta sequences, as an earlier analysis found. Genetic ancestry analysis placed over 65% of the roughly 400 donors that were genotyped in the Caucasian-associated cluster. Study-wide results and caveats: Presence/absence analyses supposed approximately even sequencing depth among donors.

The V end lost 1 base, the J end lost 0 bases, and 14 bases lay between the germline ends. The CDR3 covers 17 residues. Germline CDR1 is SGHNT and CDR2 is YYREEE (reference sequence). Primers for the PCR totalled 60 Vbeta and 13 Jbeta. Measured with immunoSEQ multiplex PCR; TCRdb has only the in-frame clones, and not every one. The sample lists 170,000 or so clones, 84% occurring once. On this clone itself: Its antigen remains unidentified.

Sequenced material: PBMCs. The chain recombines TRBV5-4 with TRBJ2-1, with a tentative D call TRBD2 (5 bases). This TCR was sampled from a man aged 18 to 35 in good health and CMV-seronegative. The CDR3 bases are TGTGCCAGCAGCTTGCCTCAGCGGTTAAGCTCCTACAATGAGCAGTTCTTC. Translation: CASSLPQRLSSYNEQFF.